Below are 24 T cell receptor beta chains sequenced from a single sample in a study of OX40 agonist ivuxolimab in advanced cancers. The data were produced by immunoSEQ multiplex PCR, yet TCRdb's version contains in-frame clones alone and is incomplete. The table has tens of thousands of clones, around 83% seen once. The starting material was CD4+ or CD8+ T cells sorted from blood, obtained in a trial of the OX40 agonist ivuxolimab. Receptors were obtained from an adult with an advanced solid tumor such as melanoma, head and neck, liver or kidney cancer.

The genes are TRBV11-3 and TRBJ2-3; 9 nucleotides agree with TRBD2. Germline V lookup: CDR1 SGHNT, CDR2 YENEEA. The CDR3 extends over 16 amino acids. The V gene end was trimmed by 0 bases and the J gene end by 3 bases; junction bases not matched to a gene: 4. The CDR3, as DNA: TGTGCCAGCAGCTTAGAGAGTAGCGGGAGTACAGATACGCAGTATTTT. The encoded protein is CASSLESSGSTDTQYF.

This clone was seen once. CDR3 DNA: TGCGCCAGCCGGATAGATGCCAGGGCAGGTGAGCAGTTCTTC. Amino acids: CASRIDARAGEQFF. The rearrangement joins TRBV5-1 to TRBJ2-1; D may be TRBD1 (5 bases). CDR3 length: 14 amino acids. Germline-derived CDR1 and CDR2 are SGHRS and YFSETQ. Trimming took off 7 bases at V and 9 bases at J, with 20 bases between the two ends.

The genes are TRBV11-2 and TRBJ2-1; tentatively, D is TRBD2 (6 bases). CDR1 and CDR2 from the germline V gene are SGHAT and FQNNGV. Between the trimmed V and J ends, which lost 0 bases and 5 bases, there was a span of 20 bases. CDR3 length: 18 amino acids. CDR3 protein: CASSLDLTSSWADNEQFF. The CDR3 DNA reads TGTGCCAGCAGCTTAGATCTAACTAGCTCATGGGCGGACAATGAGCAGTTCTTC.

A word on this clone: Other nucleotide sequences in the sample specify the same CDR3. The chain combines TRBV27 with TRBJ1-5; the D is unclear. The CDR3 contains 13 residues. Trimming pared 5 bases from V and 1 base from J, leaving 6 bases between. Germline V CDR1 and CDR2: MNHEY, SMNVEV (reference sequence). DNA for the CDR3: TGTGCCAGCAGTCTCGGGAGCAATCAGCCCCAGCATTTT. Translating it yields CASSLGSNQPQHF.

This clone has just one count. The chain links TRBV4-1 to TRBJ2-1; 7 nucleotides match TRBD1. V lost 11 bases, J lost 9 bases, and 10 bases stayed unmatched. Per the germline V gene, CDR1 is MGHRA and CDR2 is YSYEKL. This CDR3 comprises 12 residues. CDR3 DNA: TGCGCCGGGCTCGGACAGGCGGGTGAGCAGTTCTTC. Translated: CAGLGQAGEQFF.

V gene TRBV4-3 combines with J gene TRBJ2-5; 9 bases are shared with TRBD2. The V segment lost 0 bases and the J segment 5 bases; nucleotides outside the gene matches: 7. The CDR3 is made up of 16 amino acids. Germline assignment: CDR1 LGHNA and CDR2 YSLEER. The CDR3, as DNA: TGCGCCAGCAGCCAAGATCTTGCGGGAGGGGAGGAGACCCAGTACTTC. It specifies CASSQDLAGGEETQYF.

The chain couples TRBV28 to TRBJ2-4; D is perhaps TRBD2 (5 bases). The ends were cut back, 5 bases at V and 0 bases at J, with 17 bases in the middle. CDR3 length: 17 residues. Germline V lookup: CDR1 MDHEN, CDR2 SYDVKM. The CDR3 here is CASSDLGRRRAKNIQYF. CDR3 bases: TGTGCCAGCAGTGACTTGGGTCGGAGGAGAGCCAAAAACATTCAGTACTTC.

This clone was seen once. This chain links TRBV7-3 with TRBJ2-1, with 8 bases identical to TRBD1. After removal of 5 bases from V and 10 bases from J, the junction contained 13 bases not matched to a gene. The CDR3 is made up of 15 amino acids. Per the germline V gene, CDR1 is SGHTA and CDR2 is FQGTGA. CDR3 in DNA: TGTGCCAGCAGCAAAGGACAGGGATGGGAATGGGAGCAGTTCTTC. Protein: CASSKGQGWEWEQFF.

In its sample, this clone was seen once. The CDR3 protein is CASSQDKASGAYEQYF. DNA for the CDR3: TGCGCCAGCAGCCAAGACAAGGCTAGCGGGGCCTACGAGCAGTACTTC. The chain has TRBV4-3 and TRBJ2-7, with 9 bases that match TRBD2. CDR1 and CDR2 from the germline V gene are LGHNA and YSLEER. The V and J ends lost 0 bases and 2 bases, in that order; junction bases with no gene match: 5. The CDR3 consists of 16 residues.

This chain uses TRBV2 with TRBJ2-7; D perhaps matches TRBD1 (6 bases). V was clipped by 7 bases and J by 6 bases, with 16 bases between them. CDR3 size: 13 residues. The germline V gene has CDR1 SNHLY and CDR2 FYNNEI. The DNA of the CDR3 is TGTGCCAGCACCGAGGGGGACCCAAGCGAGCAGTACTTC. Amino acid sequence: CASTEGDPSEQYF. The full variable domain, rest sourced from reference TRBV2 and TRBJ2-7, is EPEVTQTPSHQVTQMGQEVILRCVPISNHLYFYWYRQILGQKVEFLVSFYNNEISEKSEIFDDQFSVERPDGSNFTLKIRSTKLEDSAMYFCASTEGDPSEQYFGPGTRLTVT.

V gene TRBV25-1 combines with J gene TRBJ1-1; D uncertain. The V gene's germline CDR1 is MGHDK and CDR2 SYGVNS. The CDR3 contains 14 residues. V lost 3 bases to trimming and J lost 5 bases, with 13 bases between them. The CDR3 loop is CASSERGRHTEAFF. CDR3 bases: TGTGCCAGCAGTGAGAGAGGACGGCATACTGAAGCTTTCTTT.

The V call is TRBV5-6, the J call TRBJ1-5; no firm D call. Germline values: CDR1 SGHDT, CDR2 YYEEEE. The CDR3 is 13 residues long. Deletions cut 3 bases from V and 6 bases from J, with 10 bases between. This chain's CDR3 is CASSYGTAQPQHF. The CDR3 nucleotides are TGTGCCAGCAGCTACGGAACTGCTCAGCCCCAGCATTTT.

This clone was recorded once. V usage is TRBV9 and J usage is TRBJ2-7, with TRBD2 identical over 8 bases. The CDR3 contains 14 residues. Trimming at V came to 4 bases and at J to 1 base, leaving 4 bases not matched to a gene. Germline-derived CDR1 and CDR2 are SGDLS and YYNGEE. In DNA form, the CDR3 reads TGTGCCAGCAGCCCCCGGGGGGGGTCCTACGAGCAGTACTTC. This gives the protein CASSPRGGSYEQYF.

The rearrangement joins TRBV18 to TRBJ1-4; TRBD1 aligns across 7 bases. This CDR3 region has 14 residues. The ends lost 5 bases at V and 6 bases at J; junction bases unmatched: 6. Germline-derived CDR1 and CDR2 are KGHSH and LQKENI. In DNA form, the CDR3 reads TGTGCCAGCTCAGCGGGACAGATGGATGAAAAACTGTTTTTT. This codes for CASSAGQMDEKLFF.

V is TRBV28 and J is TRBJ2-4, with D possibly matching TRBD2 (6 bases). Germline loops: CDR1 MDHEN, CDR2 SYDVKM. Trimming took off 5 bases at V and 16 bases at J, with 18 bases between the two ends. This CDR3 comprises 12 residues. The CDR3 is CASSGGTAKGYF. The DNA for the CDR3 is TGTGCCAGCAGTGGAGGGACTGCGAAAGGTTACTTC.

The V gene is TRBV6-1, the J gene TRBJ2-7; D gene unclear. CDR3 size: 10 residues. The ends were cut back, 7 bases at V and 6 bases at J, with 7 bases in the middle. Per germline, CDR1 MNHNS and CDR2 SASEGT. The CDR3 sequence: CASNWPEQYF. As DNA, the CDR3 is TGTGCCAGCAATTGGCCCGAGCAGTACTTC.

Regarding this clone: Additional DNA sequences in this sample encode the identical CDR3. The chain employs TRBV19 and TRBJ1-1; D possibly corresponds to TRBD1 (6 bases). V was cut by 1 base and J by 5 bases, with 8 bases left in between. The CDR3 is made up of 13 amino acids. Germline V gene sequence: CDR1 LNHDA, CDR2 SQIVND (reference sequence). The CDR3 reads CASSIGQGTEAFF. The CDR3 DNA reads TGTGCCAGTAGTATAGGCCAGGGGACTGAAGCTTTCTTT.

CDR3 protein: CASSPTLGSYNEQFF. In DNA, the CDR3 is TGTGCCAGTAGTCCGACCCTCGGCTCCTACAATGAGCAGTTCTTC. This sequence joins TRBV19 and TRBJ2-1; D is unclear. The V end was cut by 5 bases, the J end by 0 bases, with 11 bases between. Per germline, CDR1 LNHDA and CDR2 SQIVND (reference sequence). This CDR3 is built from 15 residues.

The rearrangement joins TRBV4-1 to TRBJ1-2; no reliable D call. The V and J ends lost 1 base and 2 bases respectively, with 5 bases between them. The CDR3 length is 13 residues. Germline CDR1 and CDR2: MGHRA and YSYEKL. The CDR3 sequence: CASSQGANYGYTF. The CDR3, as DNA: TGCGCCAGCAGCCAAGGGGCCAACTATGGCTACACCTTC.

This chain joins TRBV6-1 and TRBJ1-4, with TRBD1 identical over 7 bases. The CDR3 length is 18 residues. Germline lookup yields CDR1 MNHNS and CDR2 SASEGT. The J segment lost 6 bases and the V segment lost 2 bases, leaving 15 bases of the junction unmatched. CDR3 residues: CASSEPQGVLGLDEKLFF. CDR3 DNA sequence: TGTGCCAGCAGTGAACCCCAGGGGGTACTAGGACTAGATGAAAAACTGTTTTTT.

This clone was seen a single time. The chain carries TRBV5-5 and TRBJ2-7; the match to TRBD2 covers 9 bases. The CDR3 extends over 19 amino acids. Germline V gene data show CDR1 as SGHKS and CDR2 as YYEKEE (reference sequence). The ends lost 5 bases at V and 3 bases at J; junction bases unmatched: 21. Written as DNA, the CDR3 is TGTGCCAGCAGTGAGAGCATATACAGCGGGAGGCGAACCGGCTACGAGCAGTACTTC. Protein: CASSESIYSGRRTGYEQYF.

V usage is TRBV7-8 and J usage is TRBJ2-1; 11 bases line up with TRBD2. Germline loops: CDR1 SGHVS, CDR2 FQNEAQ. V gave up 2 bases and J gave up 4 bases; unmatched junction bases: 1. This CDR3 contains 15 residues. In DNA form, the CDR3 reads TGTGCCAGCAGCTTAAGACTAGCGGGATACAATGAGCAGTTCTTC. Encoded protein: CASSLRLAGYNEQFF.

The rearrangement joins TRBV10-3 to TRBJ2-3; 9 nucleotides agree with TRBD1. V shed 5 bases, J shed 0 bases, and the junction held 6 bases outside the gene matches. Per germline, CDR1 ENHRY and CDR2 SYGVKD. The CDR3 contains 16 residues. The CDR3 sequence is CAISSVGQGSTDTQYF. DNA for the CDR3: TGTGCCATCAGTTCCGTGGGACAGGGTAGCACAGATACGCAGTATTTT.

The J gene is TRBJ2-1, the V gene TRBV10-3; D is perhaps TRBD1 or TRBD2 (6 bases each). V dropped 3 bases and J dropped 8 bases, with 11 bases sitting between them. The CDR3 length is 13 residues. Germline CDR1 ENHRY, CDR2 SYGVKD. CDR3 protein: CAISEGGYDEQFF. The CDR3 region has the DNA TGTGCCATCAGTGAAGGGGGGTACGATGAGCAGTTCTTC.